This T cell receptor beta chain was recorded in a study of molecular identifiers for immune sequencing clone quantification. Study overall: Replicate runs used RNA from about 19,000 or 110,000 naive CD8 cells, which was split five ways into aliquots, and four of those aliquots were then sequenced.

Sorted naive CD8 T cells were those defined as CD8+CD4-CCR7+CD45RA+. Comment on this clonotype: As yet, its antigen is unknown. The junction differs from germline at one of its ends, possibly a read error.

One entry per CDR3 protein, called by TCRdb with MiXCR from the PCR reads. Found here are 490,000 or so distinct CDR3 sequences, around 23% of them singletons; the top ten hold around 0.76%. Findings of the study overall: A shared barcode on identical TCR molecules could lead to underestimated sizes for highly expanded clones.

This CDR3 has 15 amino acids. Sequenced sample: naive CD8+ T cells from blood, with Jurkat cell RNA spiked in. The subset was: FACS-sorted CD8+CD4-CCR7+CD45RA+ naive T cells. The chain couples TRBV5-3 to TRBJ1-1; the D is unclear. TRBV5-3 is reported as an ORF; its role is uncertain. This clonotype was sampled from a human donor in good health. Some libraries in this study had Jurkat cell RNA spiked in. The DNA of the CDR3 is TGTGCCAGCAGCTTGGGGTCCACATCGGCCAGCGAAGCTTTCTTT. Amino acid sequence: CASSLGSTSASEAFF.